The 3 T cell receptor beta chains presented below share a single source sample, sequenced in a study of cytotoxic CD8 clonotypes in ibrutinib-treated CLL. The data were produced by immunoSEQ multiplex PCR, yet TCRdb's version contains in-frame clones alone and is incomplete. Here the sample spans fewer than 400,000 clones, over 55% being singletons. The sample consisted of PBMCs, taken after 36 months of ibrutinib treatment. These receptors were obtained from a human donor with chronic lymphocytic leukemia.

The rearrangement uses TRBV12-5 and TRBJ2-7; possibly TRBD2 for D (7 bases). CDR1 is LGHNT and CDR2 is FRNRAP in the germline V gene. This CDR3 spans 17 amino acids. Trimming pared 6 bases from V and 3 bases from J, leaving 24 bases between. DNA of the CDR3: TGTGCTAGTGGCCCTAGGGGGGGGGCCGGATTTGTCTACGAGCAGTACTTC. Its translation is CASGPRGGAGFVYEQYF.

This chain joins TRBV5-1 and TRBJ1-2, with 9 bases fitting TRBD1. CDR1 is SGHRS, CDR2 YFSETQ, per germline. The V gene end was trimmed by 4 bases and the J gene end by 7 bases; junction bases not matched to a gene: 5. The CDR3 covers 13 residues. CDR3 region: CASSTGQGLGYTF. The CDR3 DNA reads TGCGCCAGCAGCACCGGACAGGGGCTTGGCTACACCTTC.

This clone was detected only a few times. V is TRBV6-1 and J is TRBJ1-5; no reliable D call. Germline V gene sequence: CDR1 MNHNS, CDR2 SASEGT. The CDR3 has 12 amino acids. The V end lost 6 bases, the J end lost 6 bases, and 9 bases lay between the germline ends. Written as DNA, the CDR3 is TGTGCCAGCAGATTTAGGGCTCAGCCCCAGCATTTT. Translated: CASRFRAQPQHF.